Listed here are 17 T cell receptor beta chains from one sample, sequenced in a study of response to subunit inactivated influenza vaccine. TCRdb re-called the RT-PCR reads through MiXCR, storing one row per CDR3 protein. The data contain about 620,000 distinct CDR3 sequences, around 11% of them singletons. This sample also appeared in a second study, on T cells expressing NK-cell markers. As that study records: 5'RACE template switching built TCR beta cDNA with unique molecular identifiers.

The input for sequencing was PBMCs from blood, taken on the day of vaccination. These receptors were taken from a man aged 50 to 59 who received an inactivated influenza vaccine.

This clonotype was picked up a small number of times. Sequence at one end of the junction differs from germline and may be a read error. V is TRBV18 and J is TRBJ2-1; D unclear. This CDR3 has 14 amino acids. The germline V gene encodes CDR1 KGHSH and CDR2 LQKENI. The CDR3 spells CASSPPVTSRAPVF. Written as DNA, the CDR3 is TGTGCCAGCTCACCACCGGTAACGTCTAGGGCCCCAGTCTTC. Full variable domain (remainder filled in from reference TRBV18 and TRBJ2-1): NAGVMQNPRHLVRRRGQEARLRCSPMKGHSHVYWYRQLPEEGLKFMVYLQKENIIDESGMPKERFSAEFPKEGPSILRIQQVVRGDSAAYFCASSPPVTSRAPVFGPGTRLTVL.

At least ten counts were recorded for this clonotype. The chain is built from TRBV7-6 and TRBJ2-7; weak D call: TRBD2 (5 bases). This CDR3 contains 13 residues. CDR1 is SGHVS, CDR2 FNYEAQ, per germline. Trimming cost V 9 bases and J 2 bases, with 14 bases left between them. CDR3 amino acids: CASKFRTPYEQYF. The CDR3 DNA follows: TGTGCCAGTAAATTCAGGACTCCCTACGAGCAGTACTTC.

This clonotype was seen at least ten times. V usage is TRBV12-3 or TRBV12-4 and J usage is TRBJ2-2; D uncertain. The CDR3 extends over 13 amino acids. Between the trimmed V and J ends, which lost 6 bases and 7 bases, there was a span of 12 bases. For the CDR3, the DNA is TGTGCCAGCAGCTTACAGCGAGTCGGGGAGCTGTTTTTT. Translated: CASSLQRVGELFF.

In regard to this clonotype: The conserved final phenylalanine or tryptophan is absent from the CDR3, which likely points to a read error. J is TRBJ1-3 and V is TRBV7-3; D unresolved. This CDR3 contains 13 residues. From germline, CDR1 is SGHTA and CDR2 FQGTGA. The V and J ends lost 5 bases and 0 bases respectively, with 5 bases between them. The CDR3 sequence is CASSPNSGNTIYS. Written as DNA, the CDR3 is TGTGCCAGCAGCCCCAACTCTGGAAACACCATATATTCT.

The chain combines TRBV7-9 with TRBJ2-5; 7 bases agree with TRBD1. The CDR3 totals 16 residues. V dropped 4 bases and J dropped 2; count of bases not matched to a gene: 10. Germline CDR1 reads SEHNR; CDR2 reads FQNEAQ (reference sequence). The CDR3 coding sequence is TGTGCCAGCAGCTCCGGGACAGAGCAACTTCAAGAGACCCAGTACTTC. Translated: CASSSGTEQLQETQYF.

This clonotype was seen just once. One end of the junction fails to match germline, which may point to a read error. The rearrangement uses TRBV12-3 or TRBV12-4 and TRBJ2-1; 13 nucleotides line up with TRBD2. The CDR3 consists of 14 residues. This chain's CDR3 is CASSLAGTSGKVIF. The CDR3 coding sequence is TGTGCCAGCAGTTTAGCCGGGACTAGCGGGAAAGTTATCTTC.

The V call is TRBV5-1, the J call TRBJ2-1; TRBD2 is a possible D gene (6 bases). The V gene's germline CDR1 is SGHRS and CDR2 YFSETQ. The CDR3 extends over 17 amino acids. V was shortened by 9 bases and J by 6 bases, with 28 bases between the two germline ends. The DNA for the CDR3 is TGCGCCAAAGAGTGGACATGGGCCCGGGACTTAATCAATGAGCAGTTCTTC. This encodes CAKEWTWARDLINEQFF.

This clonotype was seen only a few times. This rearrangement joins TRBV9 to TRBJ2-3; D gene unclear. This CDR3 has 17 residues. Trimming pared 0 bases from V and 6 bases from J, leaving 20 bases between. Germline values: CDR1 SGDLS, CDR2 YYNGEE. This CDR3 is CASSVGPGLDPTDTQYF. For the CDR3, the DNA is TGTGCCAGCAGCGTAGGGCCCGGCCTCGATCCAACGGATACGCAGTATTTT.

The V and J genes are TRBV12-3 or TRBV12-4 and TRBJ2-2; D is unclear. Trimming pared 7 bases from V and 4 bases from J, leaving 16 bases between. The CDR3 covers 15 residues. The CDR3 bases are TGTGCCAGCACCCTCGGTGGCCGGAGCACCGGGGAGCTGTTTTTT. Translated: CASTLGGRSTGELFF.

This clonotype was observed a few times. Here the CDR3 DNA reads TGTGCCAGCAGCCAAGTCTTGGCAGGGTCAAACTATGGCTACACCTTC. It yields the protein CASSQVLAGSNYGYTF. The rearrangement links TRBV3-1 to TRBJ1-2; possibly TRBD1 for D (5 bases). Trimming pared 1 base from V and 2 bases from J, leaving 14 bases between. CDR1 and CDR2 (germline): LGHDT, YNNKEL (reference sequence). This CDR3 has 16 residues.

In DNA form, the CDR3 reads TGCGCCAGCAGCCAAGGGACCTTAGCGGGGGGGTACGGTGAGACCCAGTACTTC. This sequence encodes CASSQGTLAGGYGETQYF. The chain combines TRBV4-1 with TRBJ2-5, with 11 bases fitting TRBD2. There are 18 residues in the CDR3. Germline V gives CDR1 MGHRA, CDR2 YSYEKL. V shed 1 base, J shed 5 bases, and the junction held 12 bases outside the gene matches.

The rearrangement joins TRBV20-1 to TRBJ2-6; D call uncertain. Germline CDR1 is DFQATT and CDR2 is SNEGSKA (reference sequence). Trimming cost V 3 bases and J 0 bases, with 9 bases left between them. This CDR3 comprises 15 residues. The CDR3 region is CSASRLGSGANVLTF. CDR3 nucleotide sequence: TGCAGTGCTAGTCGTCTGGGCTCTGGGGCCAACGTCCTGACTTTC.

The CDR3 bases are TGTGCCACCAGTGATTTCGGGCCTAGCGGGAGGCATGAGCAGTTCTTC. Translated: CATSDFGPSGRHEQFF. The V and J genes are TRBV24-1 and TRBJ2-1; TRBD2 matches 11 bases. Per the germline V gene, CDR1 is KGHDR and CDR2 is SFDVKD. This CDR3 is built from 16 residues. V lost 1 base to trimming and J lost 8 bases; unmatched junction nucleotides: 6.

In this sample, this clonotype turned up a few times. The chain has TRBV10-3 and TRBJ2-3; 12 nucleotides agree with TRBD2. The CDR3 extends over 17 amino acids. V lost 3 bases to trimming and J lost 2 bases; unmatched junction nucleotides: 6. CDR1 and CDR2 from the germline V gene are ENHRY and SYGVKD. CDR3 residues: CAISELWTSGTTDTQYF. The CDR3, as DNA: TGTGCCATCAGTGAACTTTGGACTAGCGGGACCACAGATACGCAGTATTTT.

This clonotype was seen more than once but under ten times. The rearrangement joins TRBV5-6 to TRBJ2-7, with D possibly matching TRBD2 (7 bases). CDR1 and CDR2 from the germline V gene are SGHDT and YYEEEE. The CDR3 length is 17 residues. The V end was cut by 3 bases, the J end by 3 bases, with 22 bases between. The DNA of the CDR3 is TGTGCCAGCAGCTCATTCGGGGGGCGACCTGGGTTCTACGAGCAGTACTTC. Translating it yields CASSSFGGRPGFYEQYF. Based on the CDR3 plus reference TRBV5-6 and TRBJ2-7, the full variable domain is DAGVTQSPTHLIKTRGQQVTLRCSPKSGHDTVSWYQQALGQGPQFIFQYYEEEERQRGNFPDRFSGHQFPNYSSELNVNALLLGDSALYLCASSSFGGRPGFYEQYFGPGTRLTVT.

The chain uses TRBV6-2 or TRBV6-3 and TRBJ2-1; 11 bases line up with TRBD2. This CDR3 has 15 amino acids. V was clipped by 7 bases and J by 4 bases; unmatched bases: 6. Germline CDR1 and CDR2: MNHEY and SVGEGT. The CDR3 region is CASTPGLAGYNEQFF. For the CDR3, the DNA is TGTGCCAGCACCCCAGGACTAGCGGGTTACAATGAGCAGTTCTTC.

Remarks on this clonotype: With a much larger clone just one base away, this may be a read error. The chain has TRBV7-9 and TRBJ2-1, with 7 nucleotides matching TRBD2. The CDR3 consists of 15 residues. After removal of 3 bases from V and 6 bases from J, the junction contained 8 bases not matched to a gene. The germline V gene has CDR1 SEHNR and CDR2 FQNEAQ (reference sequence). Here the CDR3 reads CASSFLLARSNEQFF. The CDR3 coding sequence is TGTGCCAGCAGCTTTCTACTAGCGAGAAGCAATGAGCAGTTCTTC.